Each of the 32 T cell receptor beta chains below was sequenced from the same sample in a study of T cell clonality in common variable immunodeficiency. Profiling relied on immunoSEQ multiplex PCR, and the TCRdb table lists in-frame clones only, not all of them. In total the sample includes under 50,000 clones, none of them seen once. Sequenced input: peripheral blood mononuclear cells. Receptors originate from a person between 18 and 75 years old in good health.

In this sample, this clone turned up many times. CDR3 region: CAWRGGRKNTGELFF. CDR3 DNA (partial): TGTGCCTGGAGAGGCGGGAGAAAGAACACCGGGGAG. The genes are TRBV30 and TRBJ2-2; TRBD2 matches at 7 bases. Read coverage stops 3 residues before the CDR3 terminus; the germline J gene supplies the remainder. The CDR3 is 15 amino acids. With 3 bases clipped from V and 1 base from J, the junction kept 5 bases outside the gene matches. Germline V lookup: CDR1 GTSNPN, CDR2 SVGIG (reference sequence).

This clone was observed at least ten times. Coverage ceases 3 residues before the CDR3 finishes, and the germline J gene fills in the end. The rearrangement uses TRBV7-8 and TRBJ1-1, with TRBD1 matching over 7 bases. The CDR3 length is 16 residues. The germline CDR1 and CDR2 sequences are SGHVS and FQNEAQ. J lost 3 bases, V lost 4 bases, and 11 bases had no gene match. CDR3 residues: CASSSARQTGYTEAFF. The DNA read from the CDR3 is TGTGCCAGCAGCTCCGCCCGCCAGACAGGGTACACTGAA.

This clone has ten or more counts. The sequence runs out 3 residues before the end of the CDR3; the remainder is reconstructed from the germline J gene. The sample contains more than one DNA sequence encoding this CDR3. J is TRBJ2-1 and V is TRBV29-1; 10 bases line up with TRBD2. Per germline, CDR1 SQVTM and CDR2 ANQGSEA. J gave up 6 bases and V 8 bases, and 13 bases lay outside the gene matches. CDR3 length equals 15 residues. The sequenced part of the CDR3 DNA is TGCAGCCCCTACACAGTAGCGGGAGGTGCCAATGAG. Translating gives CSPYTVAGGANE. The entire CDR3 protein reads CSPYTVAGGANEQFF.

This clone was observed many times. The read stops 3 residues short of the end of the CDR3; the missing end is completed from the germline J gene. This rearrangement joins TRBV7-8 to TRBJ1-2; TRBD1 matches 9 bases. Germline V gene data show CDR1 as SGHVS and CDR2 as FQNEAQ. The CDR3 covers 15 residues. CDR3 loop: CASSLISSDGTGYTF. The covered CDR3 bases are TGTGCCAGCAGCTTAATATCGAGCGACGGGACAGGG.

This clone was counted a few times. The observed sequence ends 3 residues before the CDR3 terminus, with the missing tail filled in from the germline J gene. This chain joins TRBV19 and TRBJ1-5, with D perhaps TRBD1 (6 bases). The CDR3 is 18 amino acids. Germline CDR1 reads LNHDA; CDR2 reads SQIVND (reference sequence). Here the CDR3 reads CASSKRNPRRGSTDPQHF. Partial CDR3 DNA: TGTGCCAGTAGTAAAAGGAACCCCCGGAGGGGGAGCACAGATCCC.

This clone was recorded many times. Read data end 3 residues before the CDR3 end; the end is taken from the germline J gene. This chain links TRBV5-1 with TRBJ2-7, with D perhaps TRBD1 (6 bases). Deletions cut 4 bases from V and 2 bases from J, with 16 bases between. The CDR3 length is 15 residues. The V gene's germline CDR1 is SGHRS and CDR2 YFSETQ. The CDR3 DNA, read in part, is TGCGCCAGCAGCCCGTTGCTGACAGGAACCTACGAG. Translating it yields CASSPLLTGTYE. The full CDR3 protein reads CASSPLLTGTYEQYF.

In regard to this clone: The CDR3 end lies 3 residues beyond the end of the read and is filled in from the germline J gene. V usage is TRBV19 and J usage is TRBJ1-2, with D possibly matching TRBD1 (5 bases). Germline V gene data show CDR1 as LNHDA and CDR2 as SQIVND (reference sequence). The CDR3 is made up of 13 amino acids. CDR3 loop: CASSFRVTYDYTF. The CDR3 bases that were read are TGTGCCAGTAGTTTCAGGGTAACGTACGAC.

This clone was picked up many times. The CDR3 end is not reached by the read, which stops 3 residues before it; the germline J gene fills it in. V and J are TRBV11-2 and TRBJ2-1, with 9 bases aligning to TRBD2. The CDR3 covers 15 residues. Germline lookup yields CDR1 SGHAT and CDR2 FQNNGV. V gave up 3 bases and J gave up 8 bases; unmatched junction bases: 8. The CDR3 sequence is CASSLVSGGQDEQFF. The CDR3 bases that were read are TGTGCCAGCAGCTTGGTTAGCGGGGGCCAGGATGAG. The entire variable domain, with the rest obtained from reference TRBV11-2 and TRBJ2-1, is as follows: EAGVAQSPRYKIIEKRQSVAFWCNPISGHATLYWYQQILGQGPKLLIQFQNNGVVDDSQLPKDRFSAERLKGVDSTLKIQPAKLEDSAVYLCASSLVSGGQDEQFFGPGTRLTVL.

This clone was detected many times. The read terminates 3 residues before the CDR3 end, so the remaining end is supplied by the germline J gene. The chain couples TRBV20-1 to TRBJ1-6, with 9 bases matching TRBD1. Germline loops: CDR1 DFQATT, CDR2 SNEGSKA (reference sequence). The J segment lost 8 bases and the V segment lost 0 bases, leaving 8 bases of the junction unmatched. The CDR3 extends over 16 amino acids. The CDR3: CSARDSGQGDYSPLHF. The CDR3 bases that were read are TGCAGTGCTAGAGATTCGGGACAGGGAGATTATTCACCC.

This clone was found a few times. Read sequence stops 3 residues before the CDR3 end, and the germline J gene provides the missing end. J is TRBJ1-6 and V is TRBV7-9, with D maybe TRBD1 (5 bases). Germline V gene data show CDR1 as SEHNR and CDR2 as FQNEAQ (reference sequence). V dropped 5 bases and J dropped 3 bases, with 11 bases sitting between them. This CDR3 is 15 amino acids long. CDR3 bases read: TGTGCCAGCAGCCTTGGGGGGTTCTATAATTCACCC. Its protein product is CASSLGGFYNSP. From start to end, the CDR3 is CASSLGGFYNSPLHF. The full variable domain, with the rest looked up from reference TRBV7-9 and TRBJ1-6, is DTGVSQNPRHKITKRGQNVTFRCDPISEHNRLYWYRQTLGQGPEFLTYFQNEAQLEKSRLLSDRFSAERPKGSFSTLEIQRTEQGDSAMYLCASSLGGFYNSPLHFGNGTRLTVT.

This clone has ten or more counts. The CDR3 end falls 3 residues outside the read, so it is completed with the germline J gene. The chain couples TRBV24-1 to TRBJ2-1, with 14 bases matching TRBD2. The CDR3 sequence is 17 residues long. The V and J ends lost 2 bases and 9 bases, in that order; junction bases with no gene match: 8. CDR1 KGHDR and CDR2 SFDVKD come from the germline V gene. The chain's CDR3 is CATSDSLGLAGASEQFF. CDR3 DNA (partial): TGTGCCACCAGTGATTCGTTGGGACTAGCGGGAGCTAGTGAG.

This clone was recorded at least ten times. The junction shows a germline mismatch at one end, possibly a read error. Read data end 3 residues before the CDR3 end; the end is taken from the germline J gene. The chain is built from TRBV29-1 and TRBJ2-2; 10 bases map to TRBD1. The V gene's germline CDR1 is SQVTM and CDR2 ANQGSEA. This CDR3 is built from 16 residues. CDR3 loop: CSVEALGQGNIGELFF. The DNA read from the CDR3 is TGCAGCGTTGAGGCTCTGGGACAGGGGAACATCGGGGAG.

This clone occurred many times. The read ends 3 residues early relative to the CDR3; the germline J gene fills the gap. The rearrangement uses TRBV12-3 or TRBV12-4 and TRBJ2-5; D is ambiguous. The CDR3 spans 13 residues. The V end was cut by 2 bases, the J end by 3 bases, with 7 bases between. The CDR3 region is CASSLHREETQYF. Partial CDR3 DNA: TGTGCCAGCAGTTTACACAGAGAAGAGACC.

This clone occurred many times. From the germline J gene comes the end of the CDR3, since the read stops 3 residues before it. The chain links TRBV11-2 to TRBJ1-2; perhaps TRBD1 as D (6 bases). Germline-derived CDR1 and CDR2 are SGHAT and FQNNGV. This CDR3 region has 13 residues. This CDR3 reads CASSRNRDRGYTF. The sequenced CDR3 bases are TGTGCCAGCAGCCGAAACAGGGATCGCGGC.

The sample holds many counts of this clone. The read terminates 3 residues before the CDR3 end, so the remaining end is supplied by the germline J gene. J is TRBJ1-6 and V is TRBV5-4; a weak D match, TRBD1 (6 bases). In germline, CDR1 is SGHNT, CDR2 YYREEE (reference sequence). The CDR3 runs 12 residues. Partial CDR3 DNA: TGTGCCAGCAGCTTGGACGACAGGCCC. Residues: CASSLDDRP. The CDR3 as a whole reads CASSLDDRPLHF.

In its sample, this clone was seen many times. Read data end 3 residues before the CDR3 end; the end is taken from the germline J gene. The V gene is TRBV4-2, the J gene TRBJ1-6, with D possibly TRBD1 on 6 matching bases. V dropped 0 bases and J dropped 0 bases, with 18 bases sitting between them. The germline V gene encodes CDR1 LGHNA and CDR2 YNFKEQ. This CDR3 has 20 residues. CDR3 residues: CASSQDNPNREGSYNSPLHF. The part of the CDR3 DNA that was read is TGTGCCAGCAGCCAAGACAATCCCAACAGGGAAGGCTCCTATAATTCACCC.

This clone appeared many times. With the read ending 3 residues before the CDR3 end, the germline J gene is used to fill in that end. The chain is built from TRBV7-2 and TRBJ1-2; tentative D call: TRBD1 (5 bases). Deletions cut 5 bases from V and 0 bases from J, with 13 bases between. The CDR3 covers 15 residues. Per the germline V gene, CDR1 is SGHTA and CDR2 is FQGNSA. The CDR3 DNA, read in part, is TGTGCCAGCAGCGGGGGGACGGAGGCTAACTATGGC. This translates into CASSGGTEANYG. The CDR3, in full, reads CASSGGTEANYGYTF.

This clone has a count of ten or more. Coverage ceases 3 residues before the CDR3 finishes, and the germline J gene fills in the end. The rearrangement uses TRBV10-1 and TRBJ1-1; weak D call: TRBD1 (6 bases). V lost 6 bases to trimming and J lost 0 bases, with 8 bases between them. CDR1 is WNHNN, CDR2 SYGVQD, per germline (reference sequence). The CDR3 is 13 residues long. The DNA read from the CDR3 is TGCGCCAGCAGACAGGGATTGAACACTGAA. Amino acid sequence: CASRQGLNTE. The complete CDR3 reads CASRQGLNTEAFF.

This clone was counted ten times or more. Read coverage stops 3 residues before the CDR3 terminus; the germline J gene supplies the remainder. The chain couples TRBV6-2 or TRBV6-3 to TRBJ1-2, with D maybe TRBD1 (5 bases). Trimming took 0 bases from V and 7 from J, leaving 15 bases between them. The CDR3 extends over 15 amino acids. Germline V gene sequence: CDR1 MNHEY, CDR2 SVGEGT. CDR3 DNA (partial): TGTGCCAGCAGTTACTCCGGGGGTTCCCTAAGTGGC. Amino acid sequence: CASSYSGGSLSG. The whole CDR3 sequence is CASSYSGGSLSGYTF.

This clone was seen many times. The observed sequence ends 3 residues before the CDR3 terminus, with the missing tail filled in from the germline J gene. This rearrangement joins TRBV19 to TRBJ2-1, with 8 bases aligning to TRBD1. CDR3 size: 13 residues. Germline V gives CDR1 LNHDA, CDR2 SQIVND (reference sequence). Trimming at V came to 6 bases and at J to 7 bases, leaving 5 bases not matched to a gene. The covered CDR3 bases are TGTGCCAGTAGCCCGGACAGGGCAAATGAG. This encodes CASSPDRANE. The full CDR3 protein is CASSPDRANEQFF.

This clone was seen ten or more times. The sequence runs out 3 residues before the end of the CDR3; the remainder is reconstructed from the germline J gene. The chain combines TRBV7-6 with TRBJ2-2, with D possibly being TRBD2 (6 bases). The V gene's germline CDR1 is SGHVS and CDR2 FNYEAQ. The CDR3 runs to 13 residues. Deletions cut 7 bases from V and 6 bases from J, with 12 bases between. CDR3 sequence reads: CASTLEGPGELFF. CDR3 bases read: TGTGCCAGCACCCTGGAGGGCCCCGGGGAG. Variable domain in full (rest from reference TRBV7-6 and TRBJ2-2): GAGVSQSPRYKVTKRGQDVALRCDPISGHVSLYWYRQALGQGPEFLTYFNYEAQQDKSGLPNDRFSAERPEGSISTLTIQRTEQRDSAMYRCASTLEGPGELFFGEGSRLTVL.

This clone was counted ten times or more. The read stops 3 residues short of the end of the CDR3; the missing end is completed from the germline J gene. This chain connects TRBV12-5 to TRBJ2-7, with 7 bases aligning to TRBD1. J was trimmed by 0 bases and V by 0 bases; bases with no gene match: 5. From germline, CDR1 is LGHNT and CDR2 FRNRAP. The CDR3 covers 16 residues. The DNA read from the CDR3 is TGTGCTAGTGGTTTGGTACGGCCAGGGGGCTCCTACGAG. Encoded protein: CASGLVRPGGSYE. The full CDR3 protein is CASGLVRPGGSYEQYF.

This clone was recorded at least ten times. The junction does not match germline at one end; this may be a read error. The DNA ends 3 residues before the CDR3 does, and the rest of the CDR3 is filled in from the germline J gene. The chain is built from TRBV7-7 and TRBJ2-5; D perhaps matches TRBD2 (5 bases). This CDR3 spans 14 amino acids. Germline CDR1 SSHAT, CDR2 FNYEAQ (reference sequence). Incomplete CDR3 DNA: TGTGCTAGCAGCTTGAGGGCCTTAGGAGAGACC. Amino acids: CASSLRALGET. The whole CDR3 sequence reads CASSLRALGETQYF.

This clone was picked up many times. The CDR3 extends 3 residues past the end of the read, so its final part is completed from the germline J gene. V usage is TRBV20-1 and J usage is TRBJ1-6; TRBD1 is a possible D gene (6 bases). From germline, CDR1 is DFQATT and CDR2 SNEGSKA (reference sequence). With 1 base removed from V and 10 bases from J, the gap between germline ends came to 11 bases. CDR3 size: 13 residues. CDR3 DNA, as far as it was read: TGCAGTGCTAGAGCTAGGGGGAGGTCACCC. Its protein is CSARARGRSP. The CDR3 in full is CSARARGRSPLHF.

The table lists this clone with many counts. The CDR3 goes on 3 residues after the read ends, and that part is filled in from the germline J gene. This rearrangement joins TRBV20-1 to TRBJ1-5, with TRBD1 matching 7 bases. J was trimmed by 0 bases and V by 3 bases; bases with no gene match: 5. The CDR3 has 15 amino acids. Germline-derived CDR1 and CDR2 are DFQATT and SNEGSKA (reference sequence). Incomplete CDR3 DNA: TGCAGTGCTAGGTCCAGGGGGAATAGCAATCAGCCC. It codes for CSARSRGNSNQP. The whole CDR3 protein is CSARSRGNSNQPQHF.

This clone was detected ten times or more. The read is 3 residues too short to cover the CDR3 end, so that end is filled in from the germline J gene. This chain joins TRBV7-2 and TRBJ2-7, with a possible D match to TRBD1 (5 bases). Germline V lookup: CDR1 SGHTA, CDR2 FQGNSA. The CDR3 runs 15 residues. V was clipped by 4 bases and J by 2 bases, with 15 bases between them. CDR3 protein: CASSSGALGAYEQYF. CDR3 DNA, as far as it was read: TGTGCCAGCAGCTCAGGAGCCTTAGGGGCCTACGAG.

This clone showed up many times. The read comes to an end 3 residues before the CDR3 does, leaving the germline J gene to fill in the end. The rearrangement joins TRBV5-1 to TRBJ2-1, with D possibly matching TRBD1 (6 bases). The germline V gene has CDR1 SGHRS and CDR2 YFSETQ. V lost 4 bases and J lost 0, with 11 bases in between. The CDR3 runs 15 residues. CDR3 loop: CASSLQGGSYNEQFF. CDR3 DNA (partial): TGCGCCAGCAGCCTACAGGGTGGCTCCTACAATGAG.

The sample holds many counts of this clone. Read sequence stops 3 residues before the CDR3 end, and the germline J gene provides the missing end. This chain connects TRBV30 to TRBJ2-7, with TRBD2 identical over 11 bases. The ends lost 0 bases at V and 6 bases at J; junction bases unmatched: 4. The CDR3 extends over 14 amino acids. Germline loops: CDR1 GTSNPN, CDR2 SVGIG (reference sequence). This CDR3 is CAWSVPSGRLEQYF. CDR3 DNA (partial): TGTGCCTGGAGTGTACCTAGCGGGAGGCTCGAG. Filled out from reference TRBV30 and TRBJ2-7, the complete variable domain reads SQTIHQWPATLVQPVGSPLSLECTVEGTSNPNLYWYRQAAGRGLQLLFYSVGIGQISSEVPQNLSASRPQDRQFILSSKKLLLSDSGFYLCAWSVPSGRLEQYFGPGTRLTVT.

At least ten counts were recorded for this clone. The read ends 3 residues shy of where the CDR3 ends; the end is completed using the germline J gene. The rearrangement joins TRBV29-1 to TRBJ2-4; TRBD1 matches 8 bases. The CDR3 has 13 amino acids. Germline V gives CDR1 SQVTM, CDR2 ANQGSEA. V lost 6 bases to trimming and J lost 7 bases; unmatched junction nucleotides: 8. CDR3 amino acids: CSVHGQGGNIQYF. CDR3 DNA (partial): TGCAGCGTCCACGGACAGGGTGGGAACATT.

This clone appeared many times. The CDR3 end is not reached by the read, which stops 3 residues before it; the germline J gene fills it in. The rearrangement links TRBV27 to TRBJ2-1, with 12 bases that match TRBD2. Losses at the gene ends were 4 bases for V and 6 bases for J; bases not matched to a gene: 4. The CDR3 is made up of 15 amino acids. Germline CDR1 reads MNHEY; CDR2 reads SMNVEV (reference sequence). The CDR3 is CASSSLAGGGNEQFF. The part of the CDR3 DNA that was read is TGTGCCAGCAGTTCCCTAGCGGGAGGGGGCAATGAG.

This clone has a count of ten or more. The DNA ends 3 residues before the CDR3 does, and the rest of the CDR3 is filled in from the germline J gene. This sequence joins TRBV28 and TRBJ1-2, with TRBD1 matching over 7 bases. The J segment lost 5 bases and the V segment lost 4 bases, leaving 13 bases of the junction unmatched. The CDR3 spans 16 residues. Germline V gene data show CDR1 as MDHEN and CDR2 as SYDVKM. The CDR3 sequence is CASSSTDSGGGYGYTF. The CDR3 DNA, read in part, is TGTGCCAGCAGTTCCACCGATTCAGGGGGAGGGTATGGC.

This clone appeared many times. The read ends 3 residues before the CDR3 terminus; that terminus is restored from the germline J gene. The V call is TRBV27, the J call TRBJ2-3, with a tentative D call TRBD1 (6 bases). The V gene lost 7 bases and the J gene lost 4 bases, with 21 bases spanning the gap. The CDR3 runs to 16 residues. Germline assignment: CDR1 MNHEY and CDR2 SMNVEV (reference sequence). This chain's CDR3 is CASTPLKRDIPDTQYF. The CDR3 bases that were read are TGTGCCAGCACCCCACTCAAAAGGGACATCCCAGATACG.